The present TCR beta chain was sequenced within a study of blood T cell repertoires in COVID-19. Overall study context: PBMCs, B-cell-depleted T cells, or T cells provided the cDNA or gDNA that made up the material.

The assay was immunoSEQ multiplex PCR, and TCRdb's table has in-frame clones only and misses some. The sample lists about 140,000 clones; 85% to 90% were seen once. Input material: peripheral blood. The sequence was collected from a man aged 50-59 years with active or convalescent COVID-19.

The CDR3 bases are TGCGCCAGCAGCTTGACAGCTCCCGGGACAGGGAGCTACGAGCAGTACTTC. It codes for CASSLTAPGTGSYEQYF. The rearrangement links TRBV5-1 to TRBJ2-7; 9 positions agree with TRBD1. CDR3 length equals 17 residues. Germline V gene data show CDR1 as SGHRS and CDR2 as YFSETQ. V gave up 1 base and J gave up 3 bases; unmatched junction bases: 11.